The 24 T cell receptor beta chains below all came from one sample that was sequenced in a study of identical twins (dated by TCRdb to the mid-2010s). Libraries were built with 5' RACE. Sequencing used an Illumina HiSeq 2000. The raw public reads went through TCRdb reprocessing: fastp at Q25, MiXCR clone calling, in-frame beta chains kept. Every entry covers one CDR3 protein and lists the most common genes and DNA from its rows. Across this sample there are around 480,000 distinct CDR3 sequences, with about 14% seen only once. The ten biggest clones cover 0.5% to 0.65% of the sample. The data were also submitted as part of a second study, on yellow fever vaccine responses in identical twins.

What was sequenced was CD4+ T cells sorted from blood. The receptor source for this set is a woman in her late teens or twenties in good health.

Ten or more counts support this clonotype. V is TRBV5-5 and J is TRBJ1-1, with 7 bases identical to TRBD1. CDR1 and CDR2 (germline): SGHKS, YYEKEE (reference sequence). The CDR3 extends over 14 amino acids. V lost 2 bases and J lost 5; bases outside the gene matches: 6. CDR3 in DNA: TGTGCCAGCAGCTTCCGGGACAGAGGAACTGAAGCTTTCTTT. It codes for CASSFRDRGTEAFF.

The chain employs TRBV10-3 and TRBJ2-3; unclear D gene. CDR1 and CDR2 (germline): ENHRY, SYGVKD. V gave up 4 bases and J gave up 3 bases, with 17 bases separating them. The CDR3 length is 16 residues. CDR3 DNA sequence: TGTGCCATCAGTGCGCAGCTACCAAAGATAACAGATACGCAGTATTTT. Protein sequence: CAISAQLPKITDTQYF.

This clonotype showed up just a few times. The chain has TRBV3-1 and TRBJ1-1; D possibly corresponds to TRBD1 (6 bases). The V and J ends lost 2 bases and 1 base respectively, with 11 bases between them. The CDR3 runs 15 residues. Germline-derived CDR1 and CDR2 are LGHDT and YNNKEL (reference sequence). The DNA of the CDR3 is TGTGCCAGCAGCCAAAGTGGGGGCGGGAACACTGAAGCTTTCTTT. This sequence encodes CASSQSGGGNTEAFF.

This clonotype has only a few counts. The rearrangement joins TRBV11-3 to TRBJ2-7; 10 bases are shared with TRBD2. Germline CDR1 reads SGHNT; CDR2 reads YENEEA. V lost 2 bases and J lost 5; bases outside the gene matches: 12. The CDR3 length is 17 residues. The chain's CDR3 is CASSLIREALAGNEQYF. DNA of the CDR3: TGTGCCAGCAGCTTAATAAGAGAGGCACTAGCGGGAAACGAGCAGTACTTC.

At least ten counts were recorded for this clonotype. The chain uses TRBV25-1 and TRBJ2-1, with 7 positions matching TRBD2. The CDR3 totals 13 residues. J lost 10 bases, V lost 10 bases, and 13 bases had no gene match. Germline CDR1 is MGHDK and CDR2 is SYGVNS. The CDR3 region is CAIREGSRGEQFF. DNA of the CDR3: TGTGCCATCAGGGAGGGATCCCGAGGGGAGCAGTTCTTC.

In its sample, this clonotype was seen a few times. The rearrangement links TRBV2 to TRBJ2-3; 7 nucleotides align to TRBD1. The CDR3 totals 16 residues. Germline V gives CDR1 SNHLY, CDR2 FYNNEI. J was trimmed by 2 bases and V by 5 bases; bases with no gene match: 10. DNA for the CDR3: TGTGCCAGCAGTTTCCAGACAGGGTGGGACACAGATACGCAGTATTTT. This gives the protein CASSFQTGWDTDTQYF.

At least ten counts were recorded for this clonotype. This CDR3 reads CASSQEERGRYEQYF. The CDR3 bases are TGTGCCAGCAGCCAAGAGGAAAGGGGGCGGTACGAGCAGTACTTC. V and J are TRBV4-2 and TRBJ2-7, with 7 positions matching TRBD1. This CDR3 comprises 15 residues. V trimming: 0 bases; J trimming: 4 bases; junction bases outside the gene matches: 6. The germline CDR1 and CDR2 sequences are LGHNA and YNFKEQ.

This clonotype occurred a few times. The rearrangement links TRBV20-1 to TRBJ2-3, with 9 bases identical to TRBD1. Trimming took 5 bases from V and 0 from J; bases not matched to a gene: 3. The CDR3 has 14 residues. Germline V gene data show CDR1 as DFQATT and CDR2 as SNEGSKA (reference sequence). Here the CDR3 reads CSAGDRGSTDTQYF. Written as DNA, the CDR3 is TGCAGTGCTGGCGACAGGGGGAGCACAGATACGCAGTATTTT.

This clonotype was counted between two and nine times. The chain uses TRBV2 and TRBJ1-2; D is undetermined. CDR1 is SNHLY and CDR2 is FYNNEI in the germline V gene. The CDR3 runs 14 residues. V was trimmed by 5 bases and J by 4 bases, leaving 14 bases between them. CDR3: CASSPNTDGYGYTF. CDR3 in DNA: TGTGCCAGCAGTCCCAACACGGACGGCTATGGCTACACCTTC.

V gene TRBV7-2 combines with J gene TRBJ2-6; D tentatively fits TRBD1 or TRBD2 (7 bases each). In germline, CDR1 is SGHTA, CDR2 FQGNSA. This CDR3 has 16 amino acids. V was trimmed by 7 bases and J by 4 bases, leaving 17 bases between them. The CDR3: CASTLAGGAGANVLTF. The CDR3, as DNA: TGTGCCAGCACATTGGCAGGGGGGGCGGGGGCCAACGTCCTGACTTTC.

The rearrangement links TRBV7-9 to TRBJ2-5, with D possibly matching TRBD2 (5 bases). V was cut by 2 bases and J by 5 bases, with 12 bases left in between. Germline V gene sequence: CDR1 SEHNR, CDR2 FQNEAQ (reference sequence). This CDR3 region has 14 residues. The CDR3 region has the DNA TGTGCCAGCAGCTTAACCTCCCGGACTGAGACCCAGTACTTC. This codes for CASSLTSRTETQYF. Full variable domain (outside the CDR3, taken from reference TRBV7-9 and TRBJ2-5): DTGVSQNPRHKITKRGQNVTFRCDPISEHNRLYWYRQTLGQGPEFLTYFQNEAQLEKSRLLSDRFSAERPKGSFSTLEIQRTEQGDSAMYLCASSLTSRTETQYFGPGTRLLVL.

This clonotype was seen ten or more times. The genes are TRBV29-1 and TRBJ2-7; D unresolved. This CDR3 has 11 amino acids. With 1 base removed from V and 0 bases from J, the gap between germline ends came to 1 base. Germline CDR1 and CDR2: SQVTM and ANQGSEA. For the CDR3, the DNA is TGCAGCGTTGAAGGCTCCTACGAGCAGTACTTC. Residues: CSVEGSYEQYF.

This clonotype was seen a handful of times. The CDR3 loop is CASSVRSEAFF. For the CDR3, the DNA is TGTGCCAGCAGTGTCCGATCTGAAGCTTTCTTT. The chain couples TRBV2 to TRBJ1-1; D not resolved. Germline-derived CDR1 and CDR2 are SNHLY and FYNNEI. V lost 4 bases to trimming and J lost 6 bases, with 6 bases between them. The CDR3 has 11 amino acids.

In DNA, the CDR3 is TGCAGCGTTGGACAGGGGGCTTTCTCATACGAGCAGTACTTC. Translating gives CSVGQGAFSYEQYF. This chain links TRBV29-1 with TRBJ2-7, with TRBD1 matching over 10 bases. The CDR3 totals 14 residues. CDR1 is SQVTM, CDR2 ANQGSEA, per germline. V trimming: 4 bases; J trimming: 4 bases; junction bases outside the gene matches: 7.

There are a few counts of this clonotype. The chain joins TRBV6-2 or TRBV6-3 to TRBJ2-1; unclear D gene. Germline V gene lookup returns CDR1 MNHEY and CDR2 SVGEGT. Trimming stripped 3 bases from V and 1 base from J, with 13 bases between. The CDR3 extends over 16 amino acids. CDR3 DNA sequence: TGTGCCAGCAGTTATTATCCGGGCCTTTCCTACAATGAGCAGTTCTTC. This sequence encodes CASSYYPGLSYNEQFF.

The table lists this clonotype with a few counts. This chain connects TRBV5-4 to TRBJ2-1, with no clear D. Per the germline V gene, CDR1 is SGHNT and CDR2 is YYREEE (reference sequence). This CDR3 region has 13 residues. The germline V and J ends were trimmed by 7 bases and 0 bases, with 8 bases remaining between them. CDR3 protein: CASGHSSYNEQFF. CDR3 in DNA: TGTGCCAGCGGGCACAGCTCCTACAATGAGCAGTTCTTC.

The chain employs TRBV27 and TRBJ2-2, with 7 bases matching TRBD2. The V gene end was trimmed by 5 bases and the J gene end by 1 base; junction bases not matched to a gene: 10. The CDR3 has 17 residues. Germline lookup yields CDR1 MNHEY and CDR2 SMNVEV (reference sequence). The CDR3 is CASSPTLRGGNTGELFF. The CDR3 DNA is TGTGCCAGCAGTCCTACCTTACGCGGGGGGAACACCGGGGAGCTGTTTTTT.

The V and J genes are TRBV20-1 and TRBJ2-5; TRBD2 matches at 7 bases. The CDR3 has 11 amino acids. The V and J ends lost 7 bases and 4 bases, in that order; junction bases with no gene match: 3. The germline V gene has CDR1 DFQATT and CDR2 SNEGSKA (reference sequence). In DNA form, the CDR3 reads TGCAGTGGACTAGCTGTAGAGACCCAGTACTTC. It encodes CSGLAVETQYF.

The chain has TRBV20-1 and TRBJ2-7; D is ambiguous. Germline V CDR1 and CDR2: DFQATT, SNEGSKA (reference sequence). This CDR3 has 13 residues. V was trimmed by 0 bases and J by 6 bases, leaving 12 bases between them. CDR3 nucleotide sequence: TGCAGTGCTAGAGATCTTGCAGGTTCCGAGCAGTACTTC. As protein: CSARDLAGSEQYF.

V usage is TRBV27 and J usage is TRBJ1-1; possible D gene TRBD1, 5 bases. Trimming cost V 1 base and J 7 bases, with 10 bases left between them. Germline values: CDR1 MNHEY, CDR2 SMNVEV (reference sequence). The CDR3 has 13 amino acids. The CDR3 spells CASSLWDGNEAFF. As DNA, the CDR3 is TGTGCCAGCAGTTTATGGGACGGTAATGAAGCTTTCTTT.

CDR3 coding DNA: TGTGCCAGCAGCGTAGTGGGACAGGGGGGTGAGCAGTTCTTC. Translation: CASSVVGQGGEQFF. The J gene is TRBJ2-1, the V gene TRBV9, with TRBD1 identical over 11 bases. V was clipped by 0 bases and J by 9 bases; unmatched bases: 2. CDR1 is SGDLS and CDR2 is YYNGEE in the germline V gene. This CDR3 is 14 amino acids long.

This clonotype was found a few times. In DNA, the CDR3 is TGCAGTGCAATAGCGGGGTTCGGCAGAGATACGCAGTATTTT. Translating gives CSAIAGFGRDTQYF. This rearrangement joins TRBV20-1 to TRBJ2-3, with 8 bases fitting TRBD2. CDR1 is DFQATT and CDR2 is SNEGSKA in the germline V gene (reference sequence). Trimming removed 6 bases from V and 5 bases from J; junction bases left unmatched: 10. The CDR3 is made up of 14 amino acids.

This clonotype has ten or more counts. The chain recombines TRBV6-2 or TRBV6-3 with TRBJ2-1, with TRBD2 matching over 9 bases. The CDR3 sequence is 13 residues long. The germline gives CDR1 MNHEY, CDR2 SVGEGT. Losses at the gene ends were 9 bases for V and 6 bases for J; bases not matched to a gene: 6. This CDR3 reads CASVAGAFNEQFF. The CDR3 DNA reads TGTGCCAGTGTAGCGGGAGCGTTCAATGAGCAGTTCTTC.

The V gene is TRBV10-3, the J gene TRBJ2-1; 7 bases map to TRBD2. The length of the CDR3 is 15 residues. Germline V gives CDR1 ENHRY, CDR2 SYGVKD. With 4 bases clipped from V and 4 bases from J, the junction kept 7 bases outside the gene matches. CDR3 amino acids: CAISVGGSAYNEQFF. The CDR3 DNA sequence: TGTGCCATCAGTGTGGGAGGGAGCGCGTACAATGAGCAGTTCTTC.